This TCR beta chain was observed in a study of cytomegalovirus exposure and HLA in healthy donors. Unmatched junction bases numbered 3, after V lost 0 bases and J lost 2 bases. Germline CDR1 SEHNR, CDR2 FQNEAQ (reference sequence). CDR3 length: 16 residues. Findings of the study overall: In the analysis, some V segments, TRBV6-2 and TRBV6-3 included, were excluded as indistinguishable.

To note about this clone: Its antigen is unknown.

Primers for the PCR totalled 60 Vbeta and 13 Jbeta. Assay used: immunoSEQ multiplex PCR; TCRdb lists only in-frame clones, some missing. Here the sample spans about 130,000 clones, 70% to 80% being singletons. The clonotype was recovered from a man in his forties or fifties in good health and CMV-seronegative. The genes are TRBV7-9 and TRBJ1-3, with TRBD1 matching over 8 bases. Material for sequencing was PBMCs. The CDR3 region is CASSLADRVTGNTIYF. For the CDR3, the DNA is TGTGCCAGCAGCTTAGCGGACAGGGTAACTGGAAACACCATATATTTT. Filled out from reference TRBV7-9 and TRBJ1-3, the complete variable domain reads DTGVSQNPRHKITKRGQNVTFRCDPISEHNRLYWYRQTLGQGPEFLTYFQNEAQLEKSRLLSDRFSAERPKGSFSTLEIQRTEQGDSAMYLCASSLADRVTGNTIYFGEGSWLTVV.